Listed below are T cell receptor beta chains from one sample, sequenced in a study of T-cell memory formation after mild COVID-19. TCRdb independently ran MiXCR on the 5' RACE reads; one entry per CDR3 protein. The data show 140,000 to 150,000 distinct CDR3 sequences, with roughly 19% seen just once and approximately 2% held by the top ten. The sample taken for sequencing was PBMCs or a T cell subset sorted from them (not recorded which). The receptors here all came from an adult woman who had mild COVID-19 (a few samples of this study predate the infection). Cell type and time point are not known. The CDR3 runs from the conserved cysteine through the conserved F or W. A D gene is named only where the DNA matches it firmly. Not every row has a clone size; where given, it reads once, few, many or a size class.

TRBJ1-2,few,-,TRBV2,TGTGCCAGCAGTCAGACCGAGAACTATGGCTACACCTTC,CASSQTENYGYTF
TRBJ2-1,few,-,TRBV7-2,TGTGCCAGCAGCTTTGACGTAGACAATGAGCAGTTCTTC,CASSFDVDNEQFF
TRBJ2-3,-,TRBD2,TRBV6-2/TRBV6-3,TGTGCCAGCACGTCGCGGGAGAGATCCACAGATACGCAGTATTTT,CASTSRERSTDTQYF
TRBJ2-5,-,-,TRBV6-2/TRBV6-3,TGTGCCAGCAGTTCTAGGGGCGGGGATGTCTCGGAGACCCAGTACTTC,CASSSRGGDVSETQYF
TRBJ2-5,few,TRBD2,TRBV3-1,TGTGCCAGCAGCCAAGGCCCTGGACTAGCCGGGGAGACCCAGTACTTC,CASSQGPGLAGETQYF
TRBJ2-2,-,-,TRBV7-2,TGTGCCAGCAGCCTGCTAGCGCAAAAGCGCACCGGGGAGCTGTTTTTT,CASSLLAQKRTGELFF
TRBJ1-6,-,-,TRBV7-2,TGTGCCAGCAGCTTACGTCGACAGAATTCACCCCTCCACTTT,CASSLRRQNSPLHF
TRBJ1-2,many,TRBD1,TRBV12-3/TRBV12-4,TGCGCCAGCAGCTTGGGACAGGGCTATGGCTACACCTTC,CASSLGQGYGYTF
TRBJ1-4,-,TRBD1,TRBV4-3,TGCGCCAGCAGCCTGAACAGGGGTGCTAATGAAAAACTGTTTTTT,CASSLNRGANEKLFF
TRBJ1-1,-,-,TRBV5-4,TGTGCCAGCAGCTTAGGGTCTGGGGACACTGAAGCTTTCTTT,CASSLGSGDTEAFF
TRBJ2-1,many,TRBD2,TRBV7-2,TGTGCCAGCAGCCGAACCGGGACTAGCGGGAATGAGCAGTTCTTC,CASSRTGTSGNEQFF
TRBJ1-1,few,-,TRBV3-1,TGTGCCACCACGGGACTCACTGGGACTGAAGCTTTCTTT,CATTGLTGTEAFF
TRBJ2-7,few,TRBD1,TRBV7-9,TGTGCCAGCAGCCCGGACAGGGTACCCTACGAGCAGTACTTC,CASSPDRVPYEQYF
TRBJ2-1,few,TRBD2,TRBV6-6,TGTGCCAGCAGCCCAGGTAGCGGGATAGTCTATGAGCAGTTCTTC,CASSPGSGIVYEQFF
TRBJ2-2,few,-,TRBV7-9,-,CASSLGAGELFFF
TRBJ1-6,-,-,TRBV7-2,TGTGCCAGCAGCTTAGACGTACATTCACCCCTCCACTTT,CASSLDVHSPLHF
TRBJ1-2,few,-,TRBV29-1,TGCAGCGGCGGGGAATTACGTGGCTACACCTTC,CSGGELRGYTF
TRBJ2-3,few,-,TRBV7-2,TGTGCCAGCAGCCCCCTAGCGTCGGCAGATACGCAGTATTTT,CASSPLASADTQYF
TRBJ2-7,-,-,TRBV18,TGTGCCAGCTCACCCGGGACGGGGTACGTGGAGCAGTACTTC,CASSPGTGYVEQYF
TRBJ2-1,few,TRBD2,TRBV24-1,TGTGCCACCAGTGATGGGACTAGTAGTTTTCTGTATGAGCAGTTCTTC,CATSDGTSSFLYEQFF
TRBJ2-3,-,-,TRBV24-1,TGTGCCACCAGTGAGGGTAGACCGTTCACAGATACGCAGTATTTT,CATSEGRPFTDTQYF
TRBJ1-2,-,-,TRBV7-9,TGTGCCAGCAGCTTAGAGACGACAGTCCGCTACACCTTC,CASSLETTVRYTF
TRBJ2-7,many,-,TRBV4-3,TGCGCCAGCAGCCAAGATTTCGGGGTCGACGAGCAGTACTTC,CASSQDFGVDEQYF
TRBJ2-7,many,-,TRBV20-1,TGCAGTGCTCAGCCCCACTGGGCCTACGAGCAGTACTTC,CSAQPHWAYEQYF
TRBJ1-6,-,-,TRBV6-5,TGTGCCAGCAGTTATACCGGACAGCCGGATTCACCCCTCCACTTT,CASSYTGQPDSPLHF
TRBJ1-1,few,-,TRBV6-1,TGTGCCAGCAGTGAAGCGTGGGCAGGTGATGAAGCTTTCTTT,CASSEAWAGDEAFF
TRBJ1-1,few,-,TRBV3-1,TGTGCCAGCGCCGGGGGGACTGAAGCTTTCTTT,CASAGGTEAFF
TRBJ1-2,-,TRBD1,TRBV7-9,TGTGCCAGCAGCTACAGGACAGGGGCGGAAGGCTACACCTTC,CASSYRTGAEGYTF
TRBJ2-1,-,-,TRBV12-3/TRBV12-4,TGTGCCAGCAGTTTAAAGCGTAACCTTATTAATGAGCAGTTCTTC,CASSLKRNLINEQFF
TRBJ1-5,-,-,TRBV11-1,TGTGCCAGCAGCGCAGGGTACGGTCAGCCCCAGCATTTT,CASSAGYGQPQHF
TRBJ2-1,many,TRBD1,TRBV5-1,TGCGCCAGCAGCTCCCGGGACAGGGGACCCAATGAGCAGTTCTTC,CASSSRDRGPNEQFF
TRBJ1-1,-,-,TRBV11-2,TGTGCCAGCAGCTTAGATCGGGGCGCGTATGAAGCTTTCTTT,CASSLDRGAYEAFF
TRBJ2-7,few,TRBD1,TRBV11-2,TGTGCCAGCAGCTTAATTAAGGGGGCCGGCGAGCAGTACTTC,CASSLIKGAGEQYF